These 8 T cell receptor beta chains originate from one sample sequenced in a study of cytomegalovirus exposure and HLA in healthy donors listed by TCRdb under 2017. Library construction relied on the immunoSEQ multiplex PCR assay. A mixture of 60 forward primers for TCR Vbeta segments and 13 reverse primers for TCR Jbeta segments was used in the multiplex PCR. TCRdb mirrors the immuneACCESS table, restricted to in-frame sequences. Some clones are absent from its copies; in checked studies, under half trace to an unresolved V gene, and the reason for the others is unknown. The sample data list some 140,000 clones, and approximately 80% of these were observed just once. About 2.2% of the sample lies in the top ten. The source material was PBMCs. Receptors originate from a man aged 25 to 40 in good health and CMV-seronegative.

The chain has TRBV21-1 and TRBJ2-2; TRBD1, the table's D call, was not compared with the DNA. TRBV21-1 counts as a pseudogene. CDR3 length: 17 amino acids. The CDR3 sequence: CASSKGIGTQNTGELFF. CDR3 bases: TGTGCCAGCAGCAAAGGGATCGGGACACAGAACACCGGGGAGCTGTTTTTT.

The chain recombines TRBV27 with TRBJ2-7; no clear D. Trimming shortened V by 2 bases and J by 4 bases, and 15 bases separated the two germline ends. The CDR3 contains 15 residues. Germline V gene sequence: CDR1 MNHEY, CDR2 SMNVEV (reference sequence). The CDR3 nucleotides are TGTGCCAGCAGTTTAAGTTTTAGTCCCACTTACGAGCAGTACTTC. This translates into CASSLSFSPTYEQYF.

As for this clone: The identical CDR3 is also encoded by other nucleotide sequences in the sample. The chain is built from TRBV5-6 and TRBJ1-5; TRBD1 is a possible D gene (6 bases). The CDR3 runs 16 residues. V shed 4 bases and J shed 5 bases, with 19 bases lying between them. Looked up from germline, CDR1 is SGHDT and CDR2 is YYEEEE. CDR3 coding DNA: TGTGCCAGCAGCCGTCAGATGGATAGGGGGTATCAGCCCCAGCATTTT. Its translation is CASSRQMDRGYQPQHF.

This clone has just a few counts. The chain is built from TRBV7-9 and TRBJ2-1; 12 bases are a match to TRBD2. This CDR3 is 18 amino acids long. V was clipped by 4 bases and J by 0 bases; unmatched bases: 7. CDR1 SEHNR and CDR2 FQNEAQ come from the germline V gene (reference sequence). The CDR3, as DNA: TGTGCCAGCAGCTCCATCCTAGCGGGAGGGAGCTCCTACAATGAGCAGTTCTTC. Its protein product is CASSSILAGGSSYNEQFF.

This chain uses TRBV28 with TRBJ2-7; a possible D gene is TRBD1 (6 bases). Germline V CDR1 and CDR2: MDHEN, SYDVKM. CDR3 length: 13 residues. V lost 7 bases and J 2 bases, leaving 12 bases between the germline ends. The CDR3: CASKRGGTYEQYF. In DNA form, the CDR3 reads TGTGCCAGCAAAAGAGGGGGAACCTACGAGCAGTACTTC.

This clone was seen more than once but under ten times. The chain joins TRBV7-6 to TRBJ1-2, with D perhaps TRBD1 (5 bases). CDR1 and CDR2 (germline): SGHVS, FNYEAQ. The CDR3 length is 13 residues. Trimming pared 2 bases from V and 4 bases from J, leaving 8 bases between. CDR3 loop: CASSLQQGYGYTF. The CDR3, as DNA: TGTGCCAGCAGCTTACAGCAGGGCTATGGCTACACCTTC.

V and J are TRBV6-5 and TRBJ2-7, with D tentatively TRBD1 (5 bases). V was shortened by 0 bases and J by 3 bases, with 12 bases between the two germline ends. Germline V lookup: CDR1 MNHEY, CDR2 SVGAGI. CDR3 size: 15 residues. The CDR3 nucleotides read TGTGCCAGCAGTTACTCGATGAGACAGAGCTACGAGCAGTACTTC. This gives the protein CASSYSMRQSYEQYF.

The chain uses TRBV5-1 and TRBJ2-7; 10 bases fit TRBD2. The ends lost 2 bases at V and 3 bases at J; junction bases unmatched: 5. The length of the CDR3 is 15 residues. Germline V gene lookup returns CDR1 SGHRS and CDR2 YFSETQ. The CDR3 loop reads CASSFGASGSYEQYF. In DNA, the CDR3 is TGCGCCAGCAGCTTCGGTGCTAGCGGGAGCTACGAGCAGTACTTC.